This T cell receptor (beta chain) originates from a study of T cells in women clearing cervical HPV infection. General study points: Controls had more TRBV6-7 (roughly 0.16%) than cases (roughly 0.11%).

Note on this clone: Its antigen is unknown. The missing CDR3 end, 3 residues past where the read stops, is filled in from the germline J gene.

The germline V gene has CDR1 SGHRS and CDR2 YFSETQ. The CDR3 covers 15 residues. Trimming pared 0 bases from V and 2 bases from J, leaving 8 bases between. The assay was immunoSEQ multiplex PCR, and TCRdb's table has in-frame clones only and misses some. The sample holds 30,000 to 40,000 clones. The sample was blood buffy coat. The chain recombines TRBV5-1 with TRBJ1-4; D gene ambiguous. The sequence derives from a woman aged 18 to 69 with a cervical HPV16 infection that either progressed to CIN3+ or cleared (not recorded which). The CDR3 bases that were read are TGCGCCAGCAGCTTGGAAACGGGGACTAATGAAAAA. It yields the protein CASSLETGTNEK. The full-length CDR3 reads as CASSLETGTNEKLFF.